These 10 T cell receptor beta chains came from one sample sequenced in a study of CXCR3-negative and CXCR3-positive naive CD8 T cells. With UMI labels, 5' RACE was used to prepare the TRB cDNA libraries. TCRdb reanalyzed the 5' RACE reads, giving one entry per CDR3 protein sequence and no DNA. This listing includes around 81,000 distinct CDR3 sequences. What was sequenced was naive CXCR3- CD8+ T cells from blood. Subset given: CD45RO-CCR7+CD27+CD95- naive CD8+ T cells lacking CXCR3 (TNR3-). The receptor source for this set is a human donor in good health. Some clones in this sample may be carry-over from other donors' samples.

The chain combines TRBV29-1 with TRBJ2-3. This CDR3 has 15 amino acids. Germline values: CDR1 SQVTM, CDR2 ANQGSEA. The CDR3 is CSVEDRLLGTDTQYF.

The chain's CDR3 is CSARDLVTVENIQYF. The chain recombines TRBV20-1 with TRBJ2-4; TCRdb designates TRBD1, a call that cannot be tested without DNA. The germline gives CDR1 DFQATT, CDR2 SNEGSKA (reference sequence). This CDR3 contains 15 residues.

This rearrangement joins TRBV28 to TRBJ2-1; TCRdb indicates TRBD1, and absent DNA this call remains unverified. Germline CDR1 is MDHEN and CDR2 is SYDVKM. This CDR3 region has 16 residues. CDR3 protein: CASSPTGENSYNEQFF.

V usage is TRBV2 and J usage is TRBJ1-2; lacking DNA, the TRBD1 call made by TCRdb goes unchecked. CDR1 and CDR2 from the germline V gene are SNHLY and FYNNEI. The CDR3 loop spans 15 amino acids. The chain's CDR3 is CASSDGDRKNYGYTF.

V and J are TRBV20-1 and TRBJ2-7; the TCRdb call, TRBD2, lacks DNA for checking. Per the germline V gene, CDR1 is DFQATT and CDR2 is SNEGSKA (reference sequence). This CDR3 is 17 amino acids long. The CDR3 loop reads CSAVLAGGPVLGFEQYF.

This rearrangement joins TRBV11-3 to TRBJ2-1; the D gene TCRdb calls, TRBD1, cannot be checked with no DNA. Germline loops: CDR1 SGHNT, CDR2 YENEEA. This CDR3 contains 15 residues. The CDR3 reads CASSLDGGQYNEQFF.

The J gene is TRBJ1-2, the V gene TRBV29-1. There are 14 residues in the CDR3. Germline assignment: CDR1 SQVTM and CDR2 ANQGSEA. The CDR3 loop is CSVDLGVSDYGYTF.

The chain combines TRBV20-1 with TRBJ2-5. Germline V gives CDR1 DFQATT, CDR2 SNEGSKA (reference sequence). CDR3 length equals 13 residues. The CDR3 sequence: CSAMFGIEETQYF.

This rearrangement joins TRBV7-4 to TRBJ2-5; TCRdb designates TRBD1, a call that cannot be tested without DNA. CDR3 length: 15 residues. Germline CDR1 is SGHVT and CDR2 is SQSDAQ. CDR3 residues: CASSKDPGGYETQYF.

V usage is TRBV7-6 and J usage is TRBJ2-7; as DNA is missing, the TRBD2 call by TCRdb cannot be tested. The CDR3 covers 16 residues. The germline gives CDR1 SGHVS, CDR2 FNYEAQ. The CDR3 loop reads CASSPMGGATPYEQYF. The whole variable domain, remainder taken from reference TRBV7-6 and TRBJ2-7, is GAGVSQSPRYKVTKRGQDVALRCDPISGHVSLYWYRQALGQGPEFLTYFNYEAQQDKSGLPNDRFSAERPEGSISTLTIQRTEQRDSAMYRCASSPMGGATPYEQYFGPGTRLTVT.